This TCR beta chain was sequenced during a study of T cell clonotyping in hematopoietic cell transplantation. Broader study findings: Recipient TCR diversity dropped after transplant; expanded clonotypes rose from day 30 to 180.

Measured with immunoSEQ multiplex PCR; TCRdb has only the in-frame clones, and not every one. Among tens of thousands of clones, around 94% were seen once, and the ten largest hold less than 1%. Details on this clone: Its antigen is not known.

The sequence was obtained from a woman in her 50s in good health. Some clones in this sample may be carry-over from other donors' samples. Sequences were obtained from peripheral blood mononuclear cells.

The CDR3 nucleotides are TGTGCCAGCAGCTTATCGTCGGGTACCGGGGAGCTGTTTTTT. Residues: CASSLSSGTGELFF. V gene TRBV7-2 combines with J gene TRBJ2-2; D gene unclear. This CDR3 is built from 14 residues. Trimming stripped 2 bases from V and 5 bases from J, with 9 bases between. Germline V CDR1 and CDR2: SGHTA, FQGNSA.